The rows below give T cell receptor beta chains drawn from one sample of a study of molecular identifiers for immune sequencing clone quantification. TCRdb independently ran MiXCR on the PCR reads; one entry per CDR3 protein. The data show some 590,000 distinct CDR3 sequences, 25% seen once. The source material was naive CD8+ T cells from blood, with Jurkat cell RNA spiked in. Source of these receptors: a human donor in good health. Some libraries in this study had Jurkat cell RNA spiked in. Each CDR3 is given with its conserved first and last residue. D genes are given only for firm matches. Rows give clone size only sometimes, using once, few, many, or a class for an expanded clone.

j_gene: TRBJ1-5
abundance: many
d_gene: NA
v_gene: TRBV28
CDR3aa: CASGRDIAQPQHF
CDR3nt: TGTGCCAGTGGCCGGGACATAGCTCAGCCCCAGCATTTT

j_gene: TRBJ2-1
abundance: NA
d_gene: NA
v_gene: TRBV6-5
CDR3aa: CASSDTGNEQFF
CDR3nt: TGTGCCAGCAGTGACACAGGGAATGAGCAGTTCTTC

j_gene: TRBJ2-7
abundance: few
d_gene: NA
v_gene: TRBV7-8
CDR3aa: CASSSYSLYEQYF
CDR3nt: TGTGCCAGCAGCTCCTACAGTCTTTACGAGCAGTACTTC

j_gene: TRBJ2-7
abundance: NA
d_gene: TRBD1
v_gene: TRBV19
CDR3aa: CASSLDRGNPGTYEQYF
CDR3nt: TGTGCCAGTAGTTTGGACAGGGGGAACCCTGGCACCTACGAGCAGTACTTC

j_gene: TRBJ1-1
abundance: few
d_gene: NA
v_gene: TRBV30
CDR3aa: CAWRPRRGEGTEAFF
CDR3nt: TGTGCCTGGAGACCACGGAGAGGGGAGGGCACTGAAGCTTTCTTT

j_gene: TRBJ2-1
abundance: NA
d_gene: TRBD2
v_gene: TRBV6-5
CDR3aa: CASSFGLAGEVEQFF
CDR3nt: TGTGCCAGCAGTTTCGGACTAGCGGGAGAGGTTGAGCAGTTCTTC

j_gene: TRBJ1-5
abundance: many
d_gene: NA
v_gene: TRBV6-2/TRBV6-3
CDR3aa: CASAVDLSNQPQHF
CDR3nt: TGTGCCAGCGCAGTGGACTTGAGCAATCAGCCCCAGCATTTT

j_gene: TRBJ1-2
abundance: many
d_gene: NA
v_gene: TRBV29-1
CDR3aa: CSVDRPGTGSNYGYTF
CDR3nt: TGCAGCGTTGATCGACCCGGAACAGGGTCTAACTATGGCTACACCTTC

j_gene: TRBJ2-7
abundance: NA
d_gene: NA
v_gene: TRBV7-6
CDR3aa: CASGFSPGSDYEQYF
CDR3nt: TGTGCCAGCGGCTTTTCGCCGGGGTCAGACTACGAGCAGTACTTC

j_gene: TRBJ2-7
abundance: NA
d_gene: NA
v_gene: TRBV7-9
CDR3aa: CASSLAPASEQYF
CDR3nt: TGTGCCAGCAGCTTAGCGCCAGCAAGCGAGCAGTACTTC

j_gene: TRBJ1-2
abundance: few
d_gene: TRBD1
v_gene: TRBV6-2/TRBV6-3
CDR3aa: CASNSDPGTAYGYTF
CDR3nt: TGTGCCAGCAACTCGGATCCTGGGACAGCCTATGGCTACACCTTC

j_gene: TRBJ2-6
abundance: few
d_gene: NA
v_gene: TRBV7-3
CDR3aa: CASSLLGAGANVLTF
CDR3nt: TGTGCCAGCAGCTTATTGGGGGCTGGGGCCAACGTCCTGACTTTC

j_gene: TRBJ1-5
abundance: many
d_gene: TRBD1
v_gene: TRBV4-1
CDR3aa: CASSQNRGSNQPQHF
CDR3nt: TGCGCCAGCAGCCAAAACAGGGGCTCGAATCAGCCCCAGCATTTT

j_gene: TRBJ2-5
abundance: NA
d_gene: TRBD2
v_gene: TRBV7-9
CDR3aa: CASSFSTGLAGQETQYF
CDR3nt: TGTGCCAGCAGCTTCAGTACGGGACTAGCGGGCCAAGAGACCCAGTACTTC

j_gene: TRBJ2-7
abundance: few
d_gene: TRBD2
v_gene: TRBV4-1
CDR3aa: CASSQVSAPGLAGVKSYEQYF
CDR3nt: TGCGCCAGCAGCCAAGTCTCTGCTCCAGGACTAGCGGGGGTTAAGTCCTACGAGCAGTACTTC

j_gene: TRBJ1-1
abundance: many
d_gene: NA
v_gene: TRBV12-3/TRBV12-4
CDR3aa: CASSLFRSTEAFF
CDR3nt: TGTGCCAGCAGTTTGTTCAGGTCCACTGAAGCTTTCTTT

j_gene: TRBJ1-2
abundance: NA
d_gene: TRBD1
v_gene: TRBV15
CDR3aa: CVTSRGDGQGSGYTF
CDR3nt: TGTGTCACCAGCAGAGGGGATGGACAGGGGTCCGGCTACACCTTC